Presented here are 32 T cell receptor beta chains from one specimen sequenced in a study of CD4 T cell repertoires in COVID-19. Sequencing used immunoSEQ multiplex PCR; TCRdb keeps in-frame clones, though not all of them. Here the sample spans approximately 75,000 clones, 80% to 90% being singletons. The specimen was CD4+ T cells from peripheral blood, collected after recovery from COVID-19. These receptors were taken from a human donor who had COVID-19.

In its sample, this clone was seen a few times. The rearrangement joins TRBV28 to TRBJ1-3, with 7 bases aligning to TRBD1. Per the germline V gene, CDR1 is MDHEN and CDR2 is SYDVKM. With 8 bases clipped from V and 0 bases from J, the junction kept 7 bases outside the gene matches. The CDR3 consists of 15 residues. The CDR3 nucleotides read TGTGCCAGCGCTACGACAGGGCACTCTGGAAACACCATATATTTT. Amino acid sequence: CASATTGHSGNTIYF.

The V gene is TRBV7-9, the J gene TRBJ2-1, with 16 bases identical to TRBD2. The CDR3 runs to 18 residues. Germline loops: CDR1 SEHNR, CDR2 FQNEAQ (reference sequence). Germline trimming cut 5 bases from V and 9 bases from J; bases unmatched to any gene: 13. CDR3 protein: CASSEGLAGGPLWVEQFF. CDR3 sequence (DNA): TGTGCCAGCAGCGAGGGACTAGCGGGAGGGCCGCTGTGGGTTGAGCAGTTCTTC.

The V call is TRBV6-1, the J call TRBJ2-1; D not resolved. V was cut by 2 bases and J by 7 bases, with 9 bases left in between. Germline assignment: CDR1 MNHNS and CDR2 SASEGT. This CDR3 contains 13 residues. CDR3 sequence (DNA): TGTGCCAGCAGTGAACAGAACCGGAATGAGCAGTTCTTC. Its translation is CASSEQNRNEQFF.

V usage is TRBV4-2 and J usage is TRBJ1-4; TRBD1 might be the D (5 bases). CDR3 length equals 16 residues. CDR1 LGHNA and CDR2 YNFKEQ come from the germline V gene. The ends were cut back, 1 base at V and 0 bases at J, with 9 bases in the middle. The CDR3 sequence: CASSQVPGATNEKLFF. The CDR3 coding sequence is TGTGCCAGCAGCCAAGTTCCGGGGGCAACTAATGAAAAACTGTTTTTT.

The rearrangement uses TRBV4-1 and TRBJ2-1; TRBD2 matches at 11 bases. Trimming took 1 base from V and 10 from J; bases not matched to a gene: 6. Germline V lookup: CDR1 MGHRA, CDR2 YSYEKL. The CDR3 is 15 residues long. Here the CDR3 DNA reads TGCGCCAGCAGCCAAGGACTAGCGGGGACTGGGGAGCAGTTCTTC. Its translation is CASSQGLAGTGEQFF.

In DNA form, the CDR3 reads TGTGCCAGCAGTGAAGACAGAGCCAATCAGCCCCAGCATTTT. Encoded protein: CASSEDRANQPQHF. This chain connects TRBV2 to TRBJ1-5; D not resolved. CDR1 is SNHLY, CDR2 FYNNEI, per germline. This CDR3 region has 14 residues. The V gene lost 1 base and the J gene lost 3 bases, with 7 bases spanning the gap. The full variable domain, its missing parts supplied by reference TRBV2 and TRBJ1-5, is EPEVTQTPSHQVTQMGQEVILRCVPISNHLYFYWYRQILGQKVEFLVSFYNNEISEKSEIFDDQFSVERPDGSNFTLKIRSTKLEDSAMYFCASSEDRANQPQHFGDGTRLSIL.

The chain has TRBV6-5 and TRBJ1-2; D gene unclear. Germline loops: CDR1 MNHEY, CDR2 SVGAGI. V was trimmed by 8 bases and J by 1 base, leaving 8 bases between them. The CDR3 has 12 residues. This chain's CDR3 is CASGQFNYGYTF. As DNA, the CDR3 is TGTGCCAGCGGTCAGTTTAACTATGGCTACACCTTC.

This clone was picked up one time. The chain links TRBV2 to TRBJ2-3; 7 bases match TRBD2. The germline V gene has CDR1 SNHLY and CDR2 FYNNEI. With 9 bases clipped from V and 0 bases from J, the junction kept 3 bases outside the gene matches. The CDR3 has 13 amino acids. For the CDR3, the DNA is TGTGCCAGGACGGGGGGTAGCACAGATACGCAGTATTTT. It translates to CARTGGSTDTQYF.

The rearrangement uses TRBV19 and TRBJ2-1; 16 positions match TRBD2. Germline V gene data show CDR1 as LNHDA and CDR2 as SQIVND (reference sequence). J gave up 0 bases and V 9 bases, and 11 bases lay outside the gene matches. The CDR3 runs 19 residues. CDR3 coding DNA: TGTGCCAGCCGGAAACCGGGACTAGCGGGGGGGAGCTCCTACAATGAGCAGTTCTTC. This translates into CASRKPGLAGGSSYNEQFF.

On this clone itself: At one end, the junction sequence differs from germline, possibly due to a read error. CDR3: CAISKSVGLSYNEQFF. CDR3 coding DNA: TGTGCCATCAGTAAGTCAGTCGGCCTCTCCTACAATGAGCAGTTCTTC. The V gene is TRBV10-3, the J gene TRBJ2-1; D gene ambiguous. This CDR3 contains 16 residues. CDR1 ENHRY and CDR2 SYGVKD come from the germline V gene.

This chain's CDR3 is CASSLGQGHYSNQPQHF. The CDR3 DNA reads as TGTGCCAGCAGTTTAGGACAGGGACATTATAGCAATCAGCCCCAGCATTTT. V gene TRBV27 combines with J gene TRBJ1-5; 8 bases fit TRBD1. This CDR3 is built from 17 residues. CDR1 and CDR2 from the germline V gene are MNHEY and SMNVEV (reference sequence). The ends lost 2 bases at V and 0 bases at J; junction bases unmatched: 6.

The chain employs TRBV7-3 and TRBJ1-2; no clear D gene. Germline values: CDR1 SGHTA, CDR2 FQGTGA. Trimming pared 5 bases from V and 7 bases from J, leaving 11 bases between. This CDR3 is 12 amino acids long. Here the CDR3 DNA reads TGTGCCAGCAGCCCTGGGTCGGGTGGCTACACCTTC. It translates to CASSPGSGGYTF.

The chain joins TRBV3-1 (or the pseudogene TRBV3-2) to TRBJ2-4, with 8 nucleotides matching TRBD2. The ends lost 3 bases at V and 1 base at J; junction bases unmatched: 5. This CDR3 has 16 residues. Germline V gene lookup returns CDR1 LGHDT and CDR2 YNNKEL (reference sequence). CDR3 amino acids: CASSHGVAGAKNIQYF. CDR3 sequence (DNA): TGTGCCAGCAGCCATGGGGTAGCGGGGGCCAAAAACATTCAGTACTTC.

The table lists this clone with a count of one. This chain joins TRBV11-2 and TRBJ2-1; D is undetermined. Looked up from germline, CDR1 is SGHAT and CDR2 is FQNNGV. The CDR3 sequence is 13 residues long. V was shortened by 1 base and J by 7 bases, with 8 bases between the two germline ends. The CDR3 DNA sequence: TGTGCCAGCAGCTTAGGGCCCTTTAATGAGCAGTTCTTC. This gives the protein CASSLGPFNEQFF.

As DNA, the CDR3 is TGCGCCAGCAGCATGGACAGGGCAAACACTGAAGCTTTCTTT. Translated: CASSMDRANTEAFF. The chain couples TRBV5-1 to TRBJ1-1, with 8 bases matching TRBD1. Looked up from germline, CDR1 is SGHRS and CDR2 is YFSETQ. This CDR3 contains 14 residues. V was clipped by 4 bases and J by 2 bases; unmatched bases: 4.

This rearrangement joins TRBV4-2 to TRBJ2-5, with D tentatively TRBD1 (6 bases). Trimming shortened V by 0 bases and J by 3 bases, and 11 bases separated the two germline ends. The CDR3 covers 15 residues. Germline V gene lookup returns CDR1 LGHNA and CDR2 YNFKEQ. The CDR3 is CASSQDRTEEETQYF. CDR3 DNA: TGTGCCAGCAGCCAAGATAGGACAGAAGAAGAGACCCAGTACTTC.

The chain is built from TRBV5-1 and TRBJ2-3, with a weak D call TRBD2 (6 bases). Trimming took 4 bases from V and 6 from J, leaving 15 bases between them. CDR1 and CDR2 (germline): SGHRS, YFSETQ. The CDR3 totals 14 residues. The CDR3 protein is CASSPANGGDTQYF. The CDR3 nucleotides are TGCGCCAGCAGCCCCGCTAACGGAGGGGATACGCAGTATTTT.

The genes are TRBV12-5 and TRBJ2-7; TRBD1 might be the D (5 bases). Germline V CDR1 and CDR2: LGHNT, FRNRAP. Between the trimmed V and J ends, which lost 4 bases and 6 bases, there was a span of 7 bases. The CDR3 is made up of 11 amino acids. The CDR3 loop reads CASGWGPEQYF. The CDR3 DNA sequence: TGTGCTAGTGGTTGGGGCCCCGAGCAGTACTTC.

The chain has TRBV7-6 and TRBJ1-6; no firm D call. Trimming removed 6 bases at V and 4 bases at J, with 10 bases between. The CDR3 runs 14 residues. Germline V gene data show CDR1 as SGHVS and CDR2 as FNYEAQ. CDR3 region: CASRSGDYNSPLHF. The CDR3 DNA sequence: TGTGCCAGCAGATCTGGGGATTATAATTCACCCCTCCACTTT.

The chain uses TRBV5-4 and TRBJ2-1; TRBD2 matches at 8 bases. CDR1 and CDR2 (germline): SGHNT, YYREEE (reference sequence). This CDR3 has 15 amino acids. After removal of 7 bases from V and 5 bases from J, the junction contained 11 bases not matched to a gene. The CDR3 loop reads CASSLSGIGDNEQFF. CDR3 bases: TGTGCCAGCTCCCTTAGCGGGATCGGGGACAATGAGCAGTTCTTC.

The rearrangement links TRBV3-1 (or the pseudogene TRBV3-2) to TRBJ2-5; TRBD1 agrees at 9 bases. V shed 5 bases and J 5 bases; nucleotides not matched to a gene: 9. This CDR3 is 15 amino acids long. Germline V gives CDR1 LGHDT, CDR2 YNNKEL (reference sequence). This CDR3 reads CASSFRTGDRETQYF. CDR3 in DNA: TGTGCCAGCAGCTTCCGGACAGGGGATAGGGAGACCCAGTACTTC.

This chain links TRBV3-1 (or the pseudogene TRBV3-2) with TRBJ1-2; D unclear. The CDR3 spans 14 residues. With 0 bases removed from V and 1 base from J, the gap between germline ends came to 6 bases. Looked up from germline, CDR1 is LGHDT and CDR2 is YNNKEL (reference sequence). The CDR3 spells CASSQDLGNYGYTF. DNA for the CDR3: TGTGCCAGCAGCCAAGACCTGGGTAACTATGGCTACACCTTC.

The chain has TRBV10-1 and TRBJ2-3, with TRBD2 as a possible D gene (5 bases). CDR3 length: 14 amino acids. Trimming left V 0 bases short and J 3 bases short, with 7 bases between. CDR1 and CDR2 (germline): WNHNN, SYGVQD (reference sequence). The CDR3 protein is CASSESDSTDTQYF. CDR3 nucleotide sequence: TGCGCCAGCAGTGAGTCGGACTCTACAGATACGCAGTATTTT.

The V gene is TRBV21-1, the J gene TRBJ1-1. TRBV21-1 has pseudogene status. The CDR3 totals 10 residues. CDR3: CASSRREPTF. As DNA, the CDR3 is TGTGCCAGCTCACGGCGGGAGCCCACCTTT.

On this clone: Sequence at one end of the junction differs from germline and may be a read error. This chain links TRBV10-1 with TRBJ2-7; TRBD1 is a possible D gene (6 bases). Germline V gene sequence: CDR1 WNHNN, CDR2 SYGVQD (reference sequence). The CDR3 has 11 amino acids. The CDR3 DNA reads as TGCGCCAGCCGCGCCGGGTGTAGGACAGACTTC. Translating it yields CASRAGCRTDF.

The sample holds one count of this clone. The chain joins TRBV6-5 to TRBJ2-7, with D unresolved. The CDR3 loop spans 14 amino acids. V gave up 2 bases and J gave up 0 bases, with 8 bases separating them. CDR1 is MNHEY, CDR2 SVGAGI, per germline. The CDR3 DNA sequence: TGTGCCAGCAGTTACGGTAGGGCCTCCTACGAGCAGTACTTC. It codes for CASSYGRASYEQYF.

The J gene is TRBJ1-2, the V gene TRBV7-9; D unclear. CDR3 length equals 13 residues. Trimming shortened V by 1 base and J by 4 bases, and 7 bases separated the two germline ends. CDR1 is SEHNR and CDR2 is FQNEAQ in the germline V gene (reference sequence). In DNA, the CDR3 is TGTGCCAGCAGCTTAGACGGGTTCTATGGCTACACCTTC. It encodes CASSLDGFYGYTF.

The chain combines TRBV19 with TRBJ1-5; a possible D gene is TRBD1 (5 bases). Germline CDR1 reads LNHDA; CDR2 reads SQIVND (reference sequence). Trimming removed 6 bases at V and 1 base at J, with 10 bases between. CDR3 size: 14 residues. The CDR3 here is CASSFRESNQPQHF. The CDR3 region has the DNA TGTGCCAGTAGCTTCAGGGAAAGCAATCAGCCCCAGCATTTT.

V and J are TRBV4-2 and TRBJ1-3; D might be TRBD1 (5 bases). The V gene lost 0 bases and the J gene lost 7 bases, with 13 bases spanning the gap. CDR1 and CDR2 (germline): LGHNA, YNFKEQ. The CDR3 runs 15 residues. This CDR3 is CASSQDLGRVNTIYF. For the CDR3, the DNA is TGTGCCAGCAGCCAAGATTTGGGCAGGGTCAACACCATATATTTT.

The chain carries TRBV27 and TRBJ2-7, with TRBD1 matching over 10 bases. CDR3 length: 12 amino acids. CDR1 and CDR2 from the germline V gene are MNHEY and SMNVEV (reference sequence). V gave up 6 bases and J gave up 9 bases; unmatched junction bases: 5. The CDR3 sequence is CASSRDRGAQYF. For the CDR3, the DNA is TGTGCCAGCAGCCGGGACAGGGGTGCGCAGTACTTC.

The rearrangement uses TRBV19 and TRBJ2-2, with TRBD2 matching 7 bases. Germline lookup yields CDR1 LNHDA and CDR2 SQIVND (reference sequence). The CDR3 is made up of 18 amino acids. The J segment lost 1 base and the V segment lost 5 bases, leaving 13 bases of the junction unmatched. As DNA, the CDR3 is TGTGCCAGTAGTCAAGGGACTACCCGGATAGTGAACACCGGGGAGCTGTTTTTT. Its translation: CASSQGTTRIVNTGELFF.

Turning to this clone: An end of the junction differs from the germline gene, which may be a read error. The J gene is TRBJ2-7, the V gene TRBV3-1 (or the pseudogene TRBV3-2); D might be TRBD2 (6 bases). The germline V gene encodes CDR1 LGHDT and CDR2 YNNKEL (reference sequence). There are 11 residues in the CDR3. CDR3 coding DNA: TGTGCCAGCAGCACACCGGGACTCCTCCATTTC. Protein product: CASSTPGLLHF.